This TCR beta chain came from a study of T cell responses to AZD1222 COVID-19 vaccine. Clones were read by immunoSEQ multiplex PCR, and TCRdb kept only the in-frame ones, dropping some. The top ten hold less than 4.5% of the sample, which has about 120,000 clones, approximately 87% seen once. The germline CDR1 and CDR2 sequences are MGHDK and SYGVNS. V was cut by 4 bases and J by 0 bases, with 19 bases left in between. CDR3 length: 18 amino acids. The clonotype was recovered from an adult in good health. Sequences were derived from peripheral blood, sampled on day 0 of AZD1222 vaccination. The chain joins TRBV25-1 to TRBJ2-4, with a weak D call TRBD1 (5 bases). DNA of the CDR3: TGTGCCAGCAGTGGATCAGGGTTGTCGCCGCTAGCCAAAAACATTCAGTACTTC. Translation: CASSGSGLSPLAKNIQYF.